This is a list of T cell receptor beta chains from one sample in a study of OX40 agonist ivuxolimab in advanced cancers. Assay: immunoSEQ multiplex PCR; the TCRdb copy retains only in-frame clones and omits some. The sample has tens of thousands of clones, around nine tenths seen once; the top ten hold roughly a tenth. The sample in question was CD4+ or CD8+ T cells sorted from blood, obtained in a trial of the OX40 agonist ivuxolimab. The receptors shown here come from an adult with an advanced solid tumor such as melanoma, head and neck, liver or kidney cancer. CDR3s include the opening cysteine and the closing phenylalanine or tryptophan. The D gene is left open where the match is weak. Not all rows give a size; the values are once, few, many and, for expanded clones, a class.

. TRBJ1-2 . TRBV18 CASSPPQRANYGYTF TGTGCCAGCTCACCACCTCAGAGAGCTAACTATGGCTACACCTTC
. TRBJ1-4 . TRBV28 CASISGTSNEKLFF TGTGCCAGCATCTCGGGGACCAGTAATGAAAAACTGTTTTTT
. TRBJ1-2 TRBD1 TRBV27 CASSSTLQGLYGYTF TGTGCCAGCAGTTCAACCCTACAGGGGCTCTATGGCTACACCTTC
. TRBJ2-1 . TRBV18 CASSAAVPKTNNEQFF TGTGCCAGCTCTGCCGCCGTACCGAAAACGAACAATGAGCAGTTCTTC
. TRBJ2-5 . TRBV7-6 CASSLTHQETQYF TGTGCCAGCAGCTTAACCCATCAAGAGACCCAGTACTTC
. TRBJ2-1 . TRBV7-8 CASSESGHNEQFF TGTGCCAGCAGCGAGAGTGGCCACAATGAGCAGTTCTTC
. TRBJ2-1 TRBD1 TRBV18 CASSQQGASYNEQFF TGTGCCAGCTCACAACAGGGGGCTTCCTACAATGAGCAGTTCTTC
. TRBJ2-7 . TRBV19 CASSKGTPPDEQYF TGTGCCAGTAGTAAGGGGACACCGCCGGACGAGCAGTACTTC
once TRBJ2-3 . TRBV6-5 CASSYTDLGTQYF TGTGCCAGCAGTTACACGGACCTCGGGACGCAGTATTTT
. TRBJ1-1 . TRBV11-2 CASSLRMNTEAFF TGTGCCAGCAGCTTACGAATGAACACTGAAGCTTTCTTT
. TRBJ2-7 TRBD2 TRBV7-9 CASSLTSGASYEQYF TGTGCCAGCAGTTTAACTAGCGGGGCCTCCTACGAGCAGTACTTC
once TRBJ2-7 . TRBV5-1 CASSLEGEFNEQYF TGCGCCAGCAGCTTGGAGGGGGAGTTCAACGAGCAGTACTTC
. TRBJ1-1 . TRBV11-3 CASSLNGNTEAFF TGTGCCAGCAGCTTAAACGGCAACACTGAAGCTTTCTTT
once TRBJ2-3 . TRBV21-1 CASSKAHPAVVADTQYF TGTGCCAGCAGCAAAGCGCACCCAGCGGTTGTGGCAGATACGCAGTATTTT
. TRBJ2-7 TRBD2 TRBV5-5 CASSSLAGGPSYEQYF TGTGCCAGCAGCTCCCTAGCGGGAGGGCCATCCTACGAGCAGTACTTC
once TRBJ2-3 TRBD1 TRBV7-2 CASTLAGGQGLGTDTQYF TGTGCCAGCACCCTAGCCGGGGGACAGGGGCTTGGCACAGATACGCAGTATTTT
. TRBJ2-7 . TRBV7-9 CASSQESEQYF TGTGCCAGCAGCCAGGAGAGCGAGCAGTACTTC
. TRBJ2-7 TRBD2 TRBV27 CASRTVSGNSYEQYF TGTGCCAGCAGGACCGTTAGCGGGAACTCCTACGAGCAGTACTTC
. TRBJ1-2 TRBD1 TRBV11-2 CASSLVTGTSNYGYTF TGTGCCAGCAGCTTAGTGACAGGGACTTCTAACTATGGCTACACCTTC
. TRBJ1-1 . TRBV5-6 CASSLSGAGELMNTEAFF TGTGCCAGCAGCTTGAGCGGCGCGGGAGAGTTGATGAACACTGAAGCTTTCTTT
. TRBJ2-5 . TRBV7-6 CASSPYMGAQETQYF TGTGCCAGCAGCCCCTATATGGGGGCCCAAGAGACCCAGTACTTC
. TRBJ1-2 TRBD1 TRBV4-1 CASSQDGGRTGFLNGYTF TGCGCCAGCAGCCAAGATGGGGGGCGGACAGGGTTTTTGAATGGCTACACCTTC
once TRBJ1-2 . TRBV20-1 CSATDIHGYTF TGCAGTGCTACGGACATACATGGCTACACCTTC
few TRBJ1-1 TRBD1 TRBV19 CASSPGQGSTEAFF TGTGCCAGTAGCCCCGGACAGGGTAGCACTGAAGCTTTCTTT
. TRBJ2-2 TRBD1 TRBV9 CASSGTGAGELFF TGTGCCAGCAGCGGGACAGGGGCCGGGGAGCTGTTTTTT
once TRBJ1-1 . TRBV4-1 CASSPASRRVNTEAFF TGCGCCAGCAGCCCAGCGTCCCGCAGGGTGAACACTGAAGCTTTCTTT
. TRBJ1-1 TRBD1 TRBV7-9 CASSDRDRGKSEAFF TGTGCCAGCAGCGACCGGGACAGGGGGAAATCCGAAGCTTTCTTT
. TRBJ2-3 . TRBV11-2 CASSLVGQSTDTQYF TGTGCCAGCAGCTTAGTAGGGCAAAGCACAGATACGCAGTATTTT
. TRBJ1-1 . TRBV11-3 CASSQKGTEAFF TGTGCCAGCAGCCAAAAGGGCACTGAAGCTTTCTTT
. TRBJ1-2 TRBD1 TRBV9 CASSSGQAYGYTF TGTGCCAGCAGCTCGGGACAGGCATATGGCTACACCTTC
. TRBJ1-2 . TRBV28 CASFDPGSHGYTF TGTGCCAGCTTCGATCCAGGGTCCCATGGCTACACCTTC
. TRBJ2-3 TRBD1 TRBV5-4 CASSGRDRSTDTQYF TGTGCCAGCAGCGGACGGGACAGATCCACAGATACGCAGTATTTT
. TRBJ2-3 . TRBV4-1 CASSQERGNTDTQYF TGCGCCAGCAGCCAAGAACGGGGGAACACAGATACGCAGTATTTT
. TRBJ2-2 TRBD2 TRBV5-1 CASSSQLAGVPGELFF TGCGCCAGCAGCTCCCAACTAGCGGGAGTTCCCGGGGAGCTGTTTTTT
. TRBJ2-7 TRBD2 TRBV11-2 CASSLRLAGVNYEQYF TGTGCCAGCAGCTTGAGACTAGCGGGAGTCAACTACGAGCAGTACTTC
. TRBJ2-1 . TRBV30 CAWSQGVSYNEQFF TGTGCCTGGAGTCAAGGGGTTTCGTACAATGAGCAGTTCTTC
. TRBJ1-1 . TRBV19 CASSILARTPRGYPEAFF TGTGCCAGTAGTATCTTGGCGAGGACCCCCCGGGGTTACCCTGAAGCTTTCTTT
. TRBJ2-5 . TRBV29-1 CSVAQQETQYF TGCAGCGTTGCACAGCAAGAGACCCAGTACTTC
. TRBJ2-7 . TRBV7-6 CASSLAQPDSHYEQYF TGTGCCAGCAGCTTAGCGCAGCCGGACTCACACTACGAGCAGTACTTC
. TRBJ1-2 TRBD1 TRBV6-5 CASSYLDRGSGSYTF TGTGCCAGCAGTTACCTAGACAGGGGTAGCGGTAGCTACACCTTC
. TRBJ2-7 TRBD1 TRBV6-5 CASSYGRGYNEQYF TGTGCCAGCAGTTACGGCAGGGGGTACAACGAGCAGTACTTC
. TRBJ2-3 . TRBV27 CASSSTGGVTQYF TGTGCCAGCAGTTCCACAGGCGGCGTGACGCAGTATTTT
. TRBJ1-4 . TRBV2 CASSEAPGGNEKLFF TGTGCCAGCAGTGAAGCGCCGGGAGGGAATGAAAAACTGTTTTTT
. TRBJ2-2 . TRBV27 CASSRGGVGELFF TGTGCCAGCAGCCGAGGGGGTGTCGGGGAGCTGTTTTTT
. TRBJ2-7 . TRBV5-4 CASSPTRASSYEQYF TGTGCCAGCAGCCCCACTAGGGCCAGCTCCTACGAGCAGTACTTC
. TRBJ2-3 TRBD2 TRBV28 CASSLGASGSGTQYF TGTGCCAGCAGTTTAGGTGCTAGCGGGAGTGGTACGCAGTATTTT
once TRBJ1-2 TRBD1 TRBV6-5 CASSKDRGMGGYTF TGTGCCAGCAGTAAGGACAGGGGAATGGGCGGCTACACCTTC